A selection of T cell receptor beta chains follows, all from one sample in a study of T cells in Graves' hyperthyroidism and ophthalmopathy. TCRdb ran MiXCR on the multiplex PCR reads and lists one entry per CDR3 protein. The table shows around 350,000 distinct CDR3 sequences, with approximately 19% occurring only once. The sample was blood. These receptors originate from a woman aged 18-29 years with Graves' hyperthyroidism. CDR3s leave out the opening cysteine and the closing phenylalanine or tryptophan.

J gene,V gene,CDR3 protein
TRBJ2-7,TRBV10-3,AISEGRGIDYEQY
TRBJ2-7,TRBV6-5,ASSYGDRLIEQY
TRBJ2-2,TRBV5-1,ASSLVQLNTGELF
TRBJ2-5,TRBV7-8,ASGINTGETKY
TRBJ2-7,TRBV7-9,ASSSWTGYYEQY
TRBJ2-2,TRBV7-9,ASSPGATNTGELF
TRBJ1-6,TRBV29-1,SVKGQGSDSPLH
TRBJ2-2,TRBV7-2,ASSMTGYTGELF
TRBJ1-2,TRBV7-3,ASSLEGRTNYGYT
TRBJ1-2,TRBV7-2,ASSLDTGKGGYT
TRBJ1-2,TRBV29-1,SVEPGGADYGYT
TRBJ1-3,TRBV7-8,ASSLATGGSISGNTIY
TRBJ1-2,TRBV30,AWSQVGYT
TRBJ1-5,TRBV20-1,SARGTGHQPQH
TRBJ2-4,TRBV28,ASKLGGAKNIQY
TRBJ1-5,TRBV2,ASRAVLSHHSNQPQH
TRBJ1-1,TRBV12-3/TRBV12-4,ASSLWGEGAF
TRBJ1-1,TRBV6-1,ASSGTLGGGSAEAF
TRBJ2-2,TRBV2,ASSDPGTYGSGTGELF
TRBJ2-7,TRBV15,AASRATGTGYEQY
TRBJ2-6,TRBV20-1,SAREVGANVLT
TRBJ2-7,TRBV4-1,ASSRTGSFYYEQY
TRBJ2-5,TRBV15,ATRGPPRETQY